The subject of this entry is one TCR beta chain. No antigen is known for it. Produced via immunoSEQ multiplex PCR; TCRdb's table is partial and in-frame only. Of fewer than 150,000 clones listed, roughly 93% are singletons. These data are taken from a study of T cell responses to AZD1222 COVID-19 vaccine. In the study overall: Second-dose intervals near 4 or 12 weeks were combined.

The V end lost 0 bases, the J end lost 6 bases, and 11 bases lay between the germline ends. This CDR3 region has 15 residues. Germline V gene lookup returns CDR1 LGHNA and CDR2 YNFKEQ. General observations from the study: Among vaccine-associated CD4 TCRs, coverage spanned spike, with dominance at 160-218 and 743-854.

This rearrangement joins TRBV4-2 to TRBJ1-4, with D unclear. This receptor was taken from an adult in good health. Sequencing was performed on peripheral blood, taken on day 0 of AZD1222 vaccination. CDR3 amino acids: CASSQEPTAYEKLFF. Here the CDR3 DNA reads TGTGCCAGCAGCCAAGAACCTACAGCCTATGAAAAACTGTTTTTT.